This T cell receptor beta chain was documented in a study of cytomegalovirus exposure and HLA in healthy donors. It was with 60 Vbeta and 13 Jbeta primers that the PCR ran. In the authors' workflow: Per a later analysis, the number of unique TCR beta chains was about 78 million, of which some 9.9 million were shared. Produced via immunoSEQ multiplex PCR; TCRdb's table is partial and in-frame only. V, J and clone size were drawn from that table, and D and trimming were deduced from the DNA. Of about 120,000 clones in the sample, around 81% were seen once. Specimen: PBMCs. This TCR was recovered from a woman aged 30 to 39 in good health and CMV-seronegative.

CDR3 in amino acids: CASSLLTSGSGDEQFF. In DNA, the CDR3 is TGTGCCAGCTCACTATTGACTAGCGGGAGTGGGGATGAGCAGTTCTTC. This chain links TRBV18 with TRBJ2-1, with TRBD2 matching over 12 bases. With 4 bases clipped from V and 8 bases from J, the junction kept 9 bases outside the gene matches. This CDR3 region has 16 residues. Per germline, CDR1 KGHSH and CDR2 LQKENI. Full variable domain (rest looked up from reference TRBV18 and TRBJ2-1): NAGVMQNPRHLVRRRGQEARLRCSPMKGHSHVYWYRQLPEEGLKFMVYLQKENIIDESGMPKERFSAEFPKEGPSILRIQQVVRGDSAAYFCASSLLTSGSGDEQFFGPGTRLTVL.